This T cell receptor beta chain comes out of a study of blood T cell repertoires in COVID-19. The overall study: The United States, Italy and Spain were the sources of the acute and convalescent COVID-19 samples. Nucleic acid was either cDNA or gDNA, and it came from T cells, B-cell-depleted T cells, or PBMCs.

Original analysis: Cell counts per sample came from amplifying reference gene primers. Assay used: immunoSEQ multiplex PCR; TCRdb lists only in-frame clones, some missing. V, J and clone size are those of that table, while D and trimming were read from the DNA. The sample lists 150,000 to 200,000 clones; approximately 90% were seen once. Trimming removed 9 bases from V and 7 bases from J, with 9 bases in between. This CDR3 contains 10 residues. Germline CDR1 SNHLY, CDR2 FYNNEI. The rearrangement joins TRBV2 to TRBJ1-1, with D perhaps TRBD1 (5 bases). Sequencing was carried out using peripheral blood. The sequence derives from a man younger than 35 with active or convalescent COVID-19. In DNA form, the CDR3 reads TGTGCCAGGGGGGGAGATGAAGCTTTCTTT. This encodes CARGGDEAFF.